These 27 T cell receptor beta chains originate from one sample sequenced in a study of blood T cell repertoires in COVID-19. Here immunoSEQ multiplex PCR was the method, and the copy in TCRdb shows in-frame clones only, minus some. The data contain 250,000 to 350,000 clones, roughly 87% of them singletons. Source material: peripheral blood. All receptors derive from a woman aged 45 to 65 who had recovered from COVID-19.

This clone was recorded only once. V is TRBV20-1 and J is TRBJ2-3; D not certain. V lost 4 bases and J 8 bases, leaving 10 bases between the germline ends. CDR1 and CDR2 from the germline V gene are DFQATT and SNEGSKA (reference sequence). The CDR3 totals 11 residues. As DNA, the CDR3 is TGCAGTGCTAAGAGCCCGAGTACGCAGTATTTT. Protein product: CSAKSPSTQYF.

The chain employs TRBV2 and TRBJ2-7; TRBD2 is a possible D gene (6 bases). Germline V CDR1 and CDR2: SNHLY, FYNNEI. The V end was cut by 8 bases, the J end by 3 bases, with 11 bases between. The CDR3 covers 12 residues. In DNA form, the CDR3 reads TGTGCCAGCCAGGAGGGGATCTACGAGCAGTACTTC. Amino acid sequence: CASQEGIYEQYF.

This clone appeared a few times. The gene calls are TRBV25-1 and TRBJ1-1; no reliable D call. The CDR3 has 13 residues. Germline-derived CDR1 and CDR2 are MGHDK and SYGVNS. Trimming took off 4 bases at V and 0 bases at J, with 6 bases between the two ends. The CDR3 nucleotides are TGTGCCAGCAGTGTAACAGTGAACACTGAAGCTTTCTTT. Encoded protein: CASSVTVNTEAFF.

The genes are TRBV5-1 and TRBJ2-2; no clear D gene. V gave up 4 bases and J gave up 4 bases, with 8 bases separating them. CDR3 length: 13 amino acids. From germline, CDR1 is SGHRS and CDR2 YFSETQ. CDR3 region: CASSGLPTGELFF. DNA for the CDR3: TGCGCCAGCAGCGGGCTGCCCACCGGGGAGCTGTTTTTT. Variable domain in full (rest from reference TRBV5-1 and TRBJ2-2): KAGVTQTPRYLIKTRGQQVTLSCSPISGHRSVSWYQQTPGQGLQFLFEYFSETQRNKGNFPGRFSGRQFSNSRSEMNVSTLELGDSALYLCASSGLPTGELFFGEGSRLTVL.

The chain carries TRBV7-9 and TRBJ1-2, with TRBD1 identical over 9 bases. The V segment lost 4 bases and the J segment 3 bases; nucleotides outside the gene matches: 15. Germline values: CDR1 SEHNR, CDR2 FQNEAQ (reference sequence). The length of the CDR3 is 18 residues. The CDR3, as DNA: TGTGCCAGCAGCTCGTTCCGGGGACAGGGTGTTTTTCACTATGGCTACACCTTC. This sequence encodes CASSSFRGQGVFHYGYTF.

This chain links TRBV9 with TRBJ1-4; TRBD1 aligns across 8 bases. This CDR3 is built from 15 residues. J lost 8 bases, V lost 3 bases, and 9 bases had no gene match. Germline-derived CDR1 and CDR2 are SGDLS and YYNGEE. CDR3 DNA: TGTGCCAGCAGCGAGCGGACAGGGCTCGCCGAAAAACTGTTTTTT. It encodes CASSERTGLAEKLFF.

The gene calls are TRBV10-1 and TRBJ1-4; D ambiguous. V was shortened by 6 bases and J by 8 bases, with 16 bases between the two germline ends. The CDR3 contains 14 residues. Germline V lookup: CDR1 WNHNN, CDR2 SYGVQD (reference sequence). The CDR3 region is CASRKWVLREKLFF. The CDR3 DNA reads TGCGCCAGCAGGAAGTGGGTTTTGCGGGAAAAACTGTTTTTT.

The CDR3 here is CASSLTAANYGYTF. The DNA for the CDR3 is TGCGCCAGCAGTCTGACAGCCGCTAACTATGGCTACACCTTC. The V gene is TRBV5-1, the J gene TRBJ1-2; D is perhaps TRBD1 (5 bases). The CDR3 has 14 amino acids. CDR1 and CDR2 (germline): SGHRS, YFSETQ. V lost 5 bases and J 0 bases, leaving 11 bases between the germline ends.

The rearrangement links TRBV28 to TRBJ1-2; TRBD1 matches at 7 bases. Per the germline V gene, CDR1 is MDHEN and CDR2 is SYDVKM. CDR3 length: 14 amino acids. The trim removed 7 bases at V and 4 bases at J, leaving 9 bases unmatched. The CDR3 is CASTNLGTAYGYTF. In DNA, the CDR3 is TGTGCCAGCACCAACCTCGGGACAGCCTATGGCTACACCTTC.

This clone was picked up a small number of times. This chain uses TRBV27 with TRBJ2-2, with D hard to call. This CDR3 has 14 amino acids. In germline, CDR1 is MNHEY, CDR2 SMNVEV (reference sequence). Trimming pared 2 bases from V and 2 bases from J, leaving 6 bases between. CDR3 loop: CASSLSLNTGELFF. As DNA, the CDR3 is TGTGCCAGCAGTTTAAGCCTTAACACCGGGGAGCTGTTTTTT.

The chain couples TRBV28 to TRBJ2-1, with 9 bases fitting TRBD1. From germline, CDR1 is MDHEN and CDR2 SYDVKM. V shed 6 bases and J 9 bases; nucleotides not matched to a gene: 12. The CDR3 runs to 15 residues. Here the CDR3 reads CASSENRGRIVEQFF. The CDR3 DNA reads TGTGCCAGCAGCGAGAACAGGGGGCGCATTGTTGAGCAGTTCTTC.

V gene TRBV12-3 or TRBV12-4 combines with J gene TRBJ1-4, with D unresolved. The CDR3 spans 12 residues. V was pared by 7 bases and J by 4 bases, with 7 bases between. The CDR3 sequence: CASKDINEKLFF. DNA for the CDR3: TGTGCCAGCAAAGACATTAATGAAAAACTGTTTTTT.

V is TRBV7-8 and J is TRBJ2-1; no clear D gene. V gave up 5 bases and J gave up 0 bases, with 14 bases separating them. The germline gives CDR1 SGHVS, CDR2 FQNEAQ. The CDR3 contains 16 residues. For the CDR3, the DNA is TGTGCCAGCAGCCCCACCCCTAGGAGCTCCTACAATGAGCAGTTCTTC. It specifies CASSPTPRSSYNEQFF.

V is TRBV4-1 and J is TRBJ1-2; D is perhaps TRBD1 (5 bases). Trimming cost V 1 base and J 3 bases, with 9 bases left between them. The germline V gene encodes CDR1 MGHRA and CDR2 YSYEKL. The CDR3 contains 14 residues. The DNA for the CDR3 is TGCGCCAGCAGCCAAGTATCCAGGGACTATGGCTACACCTTC. Protein sequence: CASSQVSRDYGYTF.

V is TRBV6-1 and J is TRBJ2-6, with TRBD1 as a possible D gene (5 bases). Germline-derived CDR1 and CDR2 are MNHNS and SASEGT. The CDR3 spans 15 residues. Trimming pared 0 bases from V and 3 bases from J, leaving 6 bases between. This chain's CDR3 is CASSEAQGGANVLTF. For the CDR3, the DNA is TGTGCCAGCAGTGAAGCGCAGGGTGGGGCCAACGTCCTGACTTTC.

The chain combines TRBV5-6 with TRBJ1-4; 9 bases fit TRBD1. The CDR3 loop spans 17 amino acids. With 0 bases clipped from V and 5 bases from J, the junction kept 8 bases outside the gene matches. Germline loops: CDR1 SGHDT, CDR2 YYEEEE. The CDR3 protein is CASSLGIGTGLNEKLFF. The CDR3 nucleotides read TGTGCCAGCAGCTTGGGCATCGGGACAGGGTTAAATGAAAAACTGTTTTTT.

This rearrangement joins TRBV27 to TRBJ1-2; 10 bases are a match to TRBD1. This CDR3 spans 15 amino acids. Looked up from germline, CDR1 is MNHEY and CDR2 is SMNVEV (reference sequence). The J segment lost 4 bases and the V segment lost 4 bases, leaving 6 bases of the junction unmatched. This CDR3 reads CASSSRQGAGYGYTF. The CDR3 nucleotides read TGTGCCAGCAGTTCACGACAGGGGGCGGGCTATGGCTACACCTTC.

CDR3 residues: CATNVGDSLVFF. The CDR3 DNA follows: TGTGCCACGAACGTAGGGGACTCCCTTGTGTTCTTC. The V gene is TRBV28, the J gene TRBJ2-1; D possibly corresponds to TRBD2 (6 bases). The germline V and J ends were trimmed by 10 bases and 15 bases, with 22 bases remaining between them. Germline values: CDR1 MDHEN, CDR2 SYDVKM. The CDR3 loop spans 12 amino acids.

The chain uses TRBV5-1 and TRBJ1-5; 7 bases align to TRBD1. With 4 bases clipped from V and 1 base from J, the junction kept 11 bases outside the gene matches. The germline CDR1 and CDR2 sequences are SGHRS and YFSETQ. The CDR3 totals 17 residues. The CDR3 nucleotides are TGCGCCAGCAGCCCGCGGCCCCTACAGGGGAGCAATCAGCCCCAGCATTTT. It translates to CASSPRPLQGSNQPQHF.

In its sample, this clone was seen many times. The chain has TRBV27 and TRBJ1-1, with a tentative D call TRBD1 (5 bases). With 3 bases removed from V and 4 bases from J, the gap between germline ends came to 12 bases. There are 14 residues in the CDR3. CDR1 is MNHEY and CDR2 is SMNVEV in the germline V gene (reference sequence). CDR3 loop: CASSFQGGSTEAFF. The CDR3 nucleotides read TGTGCCAGCAGTTTCCAGGGTGGCAGCACTGAAGCTTTCTTT.

This chain uses TRBV28 with TRBJ2-5; 9 bases are a match to TRBD2. There are 19 residues in the CDR3. With 4 bases clipped from V and 2 bases from J, the junction kept 17 bases outside the gene matches. CDR1 and CDR2 from the germline V gene are MDHEN and SYDVKM. The CDR3 sequence: CASSSPRGGIGTIQETQYF. The DNA of the CDR3 is TGTGCCAGCAGTTCCCCGCGGGGGGGAATAGGGACCATACAAGAGACCCAGTACTTC.

This chain joins TRBV10-3 and TRBJ1-6; the match to TRBD1 covers 9 bases. The V and J ends lost 6 bases and 5 bases, in that order; junction bases with no gene match: 2. Looked up from germline, CDR1 is ENHRY and CDR2 is SYGVKD. The CDR3 sequence is 14 residues long. The CDR3 loop is CAIRTGGNNSPLHF. In DNA, the CDR3 is TGTGCCATCAGGACAGGGGGAAATAATTCACCCCTCCACTTT.

The chain couples TRBV24-1 to TRBJ2-1; D might be TRBD1 (6 bases). The V end was cut by 4 bases, the J end by 2 bases, with 14 bases between. Looked up from germline, CDR1 is KGHDR and CDR2 is SFDVKD. The CDR3 spans 16 residues. The CDR3 sequence: CATSDRGTQTYNEQFF. The CDR3 coding sequence is TGTGCCACCAGTGACCGTGGGACACAAACCTACAATGAGCAGTTCTTC.

This clone was picked up one time. For the CDR3, the DNA is TGTGCCAGCAGCTTCCAAAGAGGGCAAGGAGAGACCCAGTACTTC. Encoded protein: CASSFQRGQGETQYF. The chain couples TRBV7-2 to TRBJ2-5; a possible D gene is TRBD2 (5 bases). This CDR3 comprises 15 residues. The V and J ends lost 3 bases and 4 bases respectively, with 15 bases between them. Germline CDR1 SGHTA, CDR2 FQGNSA.

The chain recombines TRBV7-2 with TRBJ2-7, with D possibly being TRBD1 (6 bases). Per the germline V gene, CDR1 is SGHTA and CDR2 is FQGNSA. This CDR3 region has 14 residues. V gave up 3 bases and J gave up 3 bases, with 12 bases separating them. CDR3 sequence: CASSFTGRGYEQYF. CDR3 nucleotide sequence: TGTGCCAGCAGCTTTACAGGGAGAGGCTACGAGCAGTACTTC.

CDR3 DNA sequence: TGTGCCAGTAGTATCCAGGGAACATACAGCAATCAGCCCCAGCATTTT. Translating gives CASSIQGTYSNQPQHF. The chain has TRBV19 and TRBJ1-5; D may be TRBD1 (5 bases). V lost 3 bases and J lost 1, with 13 bases in between. The CDR3 has 16 residues. Germline assignment: CDR1 LNHDA and CDR2 SQIVND (reference sequence).

For this clone: The junction and the germline gene differ at one end; a read error may be behind it. The V and J genes are TRBV5-8 and TRBJ1-3; weak D call: TRBD1 (6 bases). The CDR3 is 10 amino acids. Germline CDR1 reads SGHTS; CDR2 reads YDEGEE. CDR3 DNA sequence: TGTGCCAGCAGCATCGGACAGAATCTTTTT. As protein: CASSIGQNLF.